This T cell receptor beta chain was retrieved from a study of memory CD4+ T cells and cytomegalovirus serostatus (dated by TCRdb to the late 2010s). Regarding the study in general: The 33 healthy Belgian adults in the cohort included 9 who were CMV seropositive and roughly 24 who were CMV seronegative. The study sequenced CD4+ memory TCRbeta repertoires of a Belgian cohort with known cytomegalovirus serostatus to replicate a published TCR-based CMV serostatus classifier.

The research as a whole found: The results were interpreted as suggesting that the CMV-associated TCR signature is mostly present in the CD4+ memory repertoire. Only CD4+CD45RO+ memory cells were sequenced, in contrast to the original study, which included naive and memory CD4+ and CD8+ populations. CMV serostatus prediction reached a median bootstrapped AUC of approximately 0.95 with the original framework and 0.9 to 0.93 with a US-trained random forest. The original-framework classifier achieved a median bootstrapped AUC of almost 0.97 with a 95% CI of 0.76-1.00 on the Belgian cohort. Among the 150 to 200 previously reported CMV-associated TCRbeta sequences, 67 showed up in the CD4+ memory repertoires, with each one found in between one and five individuals.

Points on this clone: Its antigen remains unidentified. No base-level quality is on record; no much larger clone is a single base apart.

Genomic DNA was extracted from sorted cells with the Quick-DNA Microprep Kit. TCRbeta DNA was amplified with the immunoSEQ hsTCRbeta kit following the manufacturer's protocol. TCRbeta libraries were sequenced on an Illumina MiSeq instrument. Processing in the source paper ran as follows. Once out-of-frame sequences had been removed, approximately 2,000,000 distinct TCRbeta sequences were left, which works out to an average of around 67,000 per individual. Each individual was scored according to the count of about 150 previously reported CMV-associated TCRbeta sequences and the total productive distinct TCRbeta count. A beta-binomial model was reimplemented in Python, and scikit-learn random forests with default parameters were trained on data from the US cohort. On the Belgian cohort, classifier performance was reported as the median AUC, along with percentile confidence intervals, across 10,000 bootstrap iterations. Not all clones reach the TCRdb copy of this immuneACCESS table, which keeps in-frame sequences only. Checked studies attribute under half of the gap to unresolved V genes and leave the rest unexplained. V and J calls and clone size come straight from that table; D and trimming were deduced from the DNA. The table for this sample lists under 35,000 clones; 75% to 80% of them were counted only once. The ten biggest clones cover around 1.1% of the sample.

CDR1 and CDR2 are read off the germline V gene (reference sequence) as SEHNR and FQNEAQ. The trim is 1 base for V and 3 bases for J, with a gap of 13 bases between the germline ends. The CDR3 has 15 amino acids, counting the end cysteine and phenylalanine. The kept DNA is CDR3 alone, 45 bases in frame from the first base. Single viable CD3+CD4+CD8-CD45RO+ cells were sorted as memory CD4+ T cells on a FACSAria II. CMV serostatus was determined using a Roche Elecsys assay that detects serum IgG against CMV pp150, pp28, p38 and p52. Following thawing, total CD4+ T cells were enriched through positive selection using CD4 magnetic microbeads. Samples originated from another study that specifically interrogated the CD4+ T cell memory repertoire. Peripheral blood mononuclear cells were isolated and cryopreserved following standard operating procedures; serum was stored at -80 °C. The staining relied on CD3-PerCP (BW264/56), CD4-APC (RPA-T4), CD45RO-PE (UCHT1) and CD8-Pacific Orange (3B5) antibodies, and Sytox blue was used to exclude non-viable cells.

The source is an adult in good health and CMV-seronegative. Sequencing used memory CD4+ T cells from blood. The sequence joins TRBV7-9 to TRBJ2-7, with the D gene call left open. The CDR3 region has the sequence CASSLGVFGSYEQYF. The sequenced DNA is TGTGCCAGCAGCTTAGGGGTATTCGGCAGCTACGAGCAGTACTTC. The entire variable domain, with the stretches around the CDR3 drawn from the reference TRBV7-9 and TRBJ2-7 proteins, is DTGVSQNPRHKITKRGQNVTFRCDPISEHNRLYWYRQTLGQGPEFLTYFQNEAQLEKSRLLSDRFSAERPKGSFSTLEIQRTEQGDSAMYLCASSLGVFGSYEQYFGPGTRLTVT.